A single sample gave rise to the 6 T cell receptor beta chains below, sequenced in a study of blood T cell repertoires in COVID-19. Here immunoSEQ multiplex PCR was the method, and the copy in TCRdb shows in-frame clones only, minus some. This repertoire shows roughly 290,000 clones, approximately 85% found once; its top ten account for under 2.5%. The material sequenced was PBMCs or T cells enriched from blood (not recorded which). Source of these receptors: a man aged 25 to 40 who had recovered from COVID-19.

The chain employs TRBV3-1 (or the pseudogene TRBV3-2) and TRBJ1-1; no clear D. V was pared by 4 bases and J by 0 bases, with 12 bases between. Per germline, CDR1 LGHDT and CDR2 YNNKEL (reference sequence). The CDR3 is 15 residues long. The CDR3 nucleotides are TGTGCCAGCAGCCCATCCAGACACTTGAACACTGAAGCTTTCTTT. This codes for CASSPSRHLNTEAFF.

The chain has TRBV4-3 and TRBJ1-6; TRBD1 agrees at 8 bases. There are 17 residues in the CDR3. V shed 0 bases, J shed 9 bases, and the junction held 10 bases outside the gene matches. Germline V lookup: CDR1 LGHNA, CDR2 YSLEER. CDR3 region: CASSQDQWTGSSSPLHF. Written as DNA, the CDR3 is TGCGCCAGCAGCCAAGATCAGTGGACAGGGAGTAGTTCACCCCTCCACTTT.

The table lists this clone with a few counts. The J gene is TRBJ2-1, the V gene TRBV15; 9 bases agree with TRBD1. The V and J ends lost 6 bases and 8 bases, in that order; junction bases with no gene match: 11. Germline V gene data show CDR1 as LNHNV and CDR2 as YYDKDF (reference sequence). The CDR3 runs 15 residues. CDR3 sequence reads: CATSRRQGGFDEQFF. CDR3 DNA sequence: TGTGCCACCAGTAGGCGACAGGGGGGCTTCGATGAGCAGTTCTTC. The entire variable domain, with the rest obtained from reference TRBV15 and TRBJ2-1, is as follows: DAMVIQNPRYQVTQFGKPVTLSCSQTLNHNVMYWYQQKSSQAPKLLFHYYDKDFNNEADTPDNFQSRRPNTSFCFLDIRSPGLGDTAMYLCATSRRQGGFDEQFFGPGTRLTVL.

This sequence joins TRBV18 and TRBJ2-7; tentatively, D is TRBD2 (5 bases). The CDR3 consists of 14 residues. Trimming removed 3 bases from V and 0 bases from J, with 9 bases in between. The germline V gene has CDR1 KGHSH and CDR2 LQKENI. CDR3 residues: CASSPLRGSYEQYF. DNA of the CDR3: TGTGCCAGCTCACCCCTCCGGGGCTCCTACGAGCAGTACTTC.

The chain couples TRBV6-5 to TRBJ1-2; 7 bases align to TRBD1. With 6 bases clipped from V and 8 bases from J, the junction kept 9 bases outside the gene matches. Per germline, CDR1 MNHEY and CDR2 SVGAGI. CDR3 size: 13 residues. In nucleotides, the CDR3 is TGTGCCAGCAGCCGGATGACAGGGCGCGGCTACACCTTC. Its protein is CASSRMTGRGYTF.

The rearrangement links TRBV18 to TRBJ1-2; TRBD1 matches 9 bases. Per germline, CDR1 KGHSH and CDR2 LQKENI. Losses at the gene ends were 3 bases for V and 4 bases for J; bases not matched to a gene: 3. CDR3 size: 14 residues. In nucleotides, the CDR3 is TGTGCCAGCTCACCCCGGGACAGGGCCTATGGCTACACCTTC. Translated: CASSPRDRAYGYTF.